This T cell receptor beta chain was captured in a study of T-cell memory formation after mild COVID-19. As for the study in general: TCR clusters showed largely donor specificity.

Germline lookup yields CDR1 SGHNT and CDR2 YYREEE (reference sequence). The CDR3 spans 14 residues. V lost 2 bases, J lost 0 bases, and 8 bases lay in between. From the 5' RACE reads, TCRdb called clonotypes with MiXCR, one entry per CDR3 protein. This table holds hundreds of thousands of distinct CDR3 sequences, about a sixth found once. The clonotype comes from an adult woman who had mild COVID-19 (a few samples of this study predate the infection). Cell type and time point are not known. Sequencing was done on a sample of PBMCs or a T cell subset sorted from them (not recorded which). The chain joins TRBV5-4 to TRBJ1-2; no reliable D call. CDR3 nucleotides: TGTGCCAGCAGCTTAGGCAATTCTAACTATGGCTACACCTTC. Translated: CASSLGNSNYGYTF. Variable domain in full (rest from reference TRBV5-4 and TRBJ1-2): ETGVTQSPTHLIKTRGQQVTLRCSSQSGHNTVSWYQQALGQGPQFIFQYYREEENGRGNFPPRFSGLQFPNYSSELNVNALELDDSALYLCASSLGNSNYGYTFGSGTRLTVV.